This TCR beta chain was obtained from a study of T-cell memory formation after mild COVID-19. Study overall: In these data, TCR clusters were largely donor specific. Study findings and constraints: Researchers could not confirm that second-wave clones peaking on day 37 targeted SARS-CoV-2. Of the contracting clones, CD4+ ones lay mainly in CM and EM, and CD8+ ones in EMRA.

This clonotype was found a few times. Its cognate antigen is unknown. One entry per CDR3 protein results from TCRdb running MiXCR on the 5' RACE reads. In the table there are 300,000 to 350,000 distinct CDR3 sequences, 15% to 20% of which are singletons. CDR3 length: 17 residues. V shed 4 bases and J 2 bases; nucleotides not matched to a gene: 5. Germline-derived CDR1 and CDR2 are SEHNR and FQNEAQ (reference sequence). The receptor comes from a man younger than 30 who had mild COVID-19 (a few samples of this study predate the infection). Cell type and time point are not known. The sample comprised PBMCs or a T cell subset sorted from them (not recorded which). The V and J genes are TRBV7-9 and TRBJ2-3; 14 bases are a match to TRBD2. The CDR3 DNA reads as TGTGCCAGCAGCTCCGGACTAGCGGGGGGTTACACAGATACGCAGTATTTT. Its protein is CASSSGLAGGYTDTQYF. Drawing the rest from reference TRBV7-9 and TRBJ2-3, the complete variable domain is DTGVSQNPRHKITKRGQNVTFRCDPISEHNRLYWYRQTLGQGPEFLTYFQNEAQLEKSRLLSDRFSAERPKGSFSTLEIQRTEQGDSAMYLCASSSGLAGGYTDTQYFGPGTRLTVL.